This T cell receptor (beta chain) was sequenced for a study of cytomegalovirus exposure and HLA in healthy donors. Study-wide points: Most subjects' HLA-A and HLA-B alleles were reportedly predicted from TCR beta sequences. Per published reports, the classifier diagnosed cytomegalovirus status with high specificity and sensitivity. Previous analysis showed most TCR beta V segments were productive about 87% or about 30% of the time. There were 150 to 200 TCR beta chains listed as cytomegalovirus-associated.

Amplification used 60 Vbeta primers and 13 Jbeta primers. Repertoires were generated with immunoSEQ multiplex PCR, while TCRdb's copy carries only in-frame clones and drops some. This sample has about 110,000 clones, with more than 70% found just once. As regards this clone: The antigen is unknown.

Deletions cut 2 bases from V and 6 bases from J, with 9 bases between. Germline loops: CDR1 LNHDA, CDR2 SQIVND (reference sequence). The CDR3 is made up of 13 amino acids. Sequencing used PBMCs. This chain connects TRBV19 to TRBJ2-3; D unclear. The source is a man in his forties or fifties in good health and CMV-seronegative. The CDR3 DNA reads TGTGCCAGTAGTATAACGGTTTCGGATACGCAGTATTTT. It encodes CASSITVSDTQYF.